Presented here are 13 T cell receptor beta chains from one specimen sequenced in a study of OX40 agonist ivuxolimab in advanced cancers. Clones were read by immunoSEQ multiplex PCR, and TCRdb kept only the in-frame ones, dropping some. Counted here are just under 55,000 clones, 80% occurring once; the ten biggest clones make up 4% to 4.5%. Here the sequenced sample was CD4+ or CD8+ T cells sorted from blood, taken in a trial of the OX40 agonist ivuxolimab. These receptors came from an adult with an advanced solid tumor such as melanoma, head and neck, liver or kidney cancer.

The chain recombines TRBV19 with TRBJ2-7, with D tentatively TRBD1 (5 bases). The CDR3 sequence is 16 residues long. CDR1 is LNHDA and CDR2 is SQIVND in the germline V gene (reference sequence). Trimming cost V 5 bases and J 1 base, with 18 bases left between them. The CDR3: CASSPMSDTLSYEQYF. CDR3 bases: TGTGCCAGTAGTCCTATGTCGGACACCCTATCCTACGAGCAGTACTTC.

V and J are TRBV5-5 and TRBJ1-3; 11 bases are a match to TRBD1. The CDR3 runs to 16 residues. Germline CDR1 and CDR2: SGHKS and YYEKEE (reference sequence). The J segment lost 2 bases and the V segment lost 3 bases, leaving 4 bases of the junction unmatched. CDR3 amino acids: CASSWEGQGAGNTIYF. CDR3 nucleotide sequence: TGTGCCAGCAGCTGGGAGGGACAGGGGGCTGGAAACACCATATATTTT. Variable domain in full (rest from reference TRBV5-5 and TRBJ1-3): DAGVTQSPTHLIKTRGQQVTLRCSPISGHKSVSWYQQVLGQGPQFIFQYYEKEERGRGNFPDRFSARQFPNYSSELNVNALLLGDSALYLCASSWEGQGAGNTIYFGEGSWLTVV.

The chain has TRBV14 and TRBJ1-3; TRBD1 matches at 8 bases. V shed 4 bases, J shed 3 bases, and the junction held 5 bases outside the gene matches. This CDR3 spans 15 amino acids. Germline V gene sequence: CDR1 SGHDN, CDR2 FVKESK. DNA for the CDR3: TGTGCCAGCAGCCGGAGCAGGGGGCTTGGAAACACCATATATTTT. Residues: CASSRSRGLGNTIYF. The variable domain in full, completed from reference TRBV14 and TRBJ1-3, reads EAGVTQFPSHSVIEKGQTVTLRCDPISGHDNLYWYRRVMGKEIKFLLHFVKESKQDESGMPNNRFLAERTGGTYSTLKVQPAELEDSGVYFCASSRSRGLGNTIYFGEGSWLTVV.

The chain has TRBV5-5 and TRBJ1-1, with 9 bases matching TRBD1. Germline CDR1 and CDR2: SGHKS and YYEKEE (reference sequence). Losses at the gene ends were 3 bases for V and 4 bases for J; bases not matched to a gene: 1. CDR3 length equals 13 residues. In DNA, the CDR3 is TGTGCCAGCAGCTCGGACAGGGGCACTGAAGCTTTCTTT. Its translation is CASSSDRGTEAFF.

V is TRBV28 and J is TRBJ2-4; D may match TRBD1 or TRBD2 (5 bases each). The V gene's germline CDR1 is MDHEN and CDR2 SYDVKM. Trimming removed 6 bases at V and 1 base at J, with 16 bases between. The CDR3 runs 16 residues. CDR3 in amino acids: CASSLGGNGAKNIQYF. For the CDR3, the DNA is TGTGCCAGCAGCCTTGGGGGAAATGGGGCCAAAAACATTCAGTACTTC.

V usage is TRBV6-5 and J usage is TRBJ2-3, with TRBD1 matching 8 bases. Losses at the gene ends were 8 bases for V and 6 bases for J; bases not matched to a gene: 7. Germline-derived CDR1 and CDR2 are MNHEY and SVGAGI. The CDR3 extends over 13 amino acids. The CDR3 nucleotides are TGTGCCAGCGCGGGACAGGCGAGGGATACGCAGTATTTT. Protein product: CASAGQARDTQYF.

The V call is TRBV7-3, the J call TRBJ2-3, with D uncertain. CDR3 length: 12 amino acids. V dropped 3 bases and J dropped 0 bases, with 1 base sitting between them. Germline CDR1 is SGHTA and CDR2 is FQGTGA. CDR3 residues: CASSFSTDTQYF. The DNA of the CDR3 is TGTGCCAGCAGCTTTAGCACAGATACGCAGTATTTT.

The CDR3 here is CASSRSRPSSTNEKLFF. DNA for the CDR3: TGTGCCAGCTCACGGAGCAGGCCTAGCTCAACTAATGAAAAACTGTTTTTT. The gene calls are TRBV18 and TRBJ1-4; D call uncertain. Germline CDR1 and CDR2: KGHSH and LQKENI. Trimming stripped 4 bases from V and 0 bases from J, with 15 bases between. The CDR3 has 17 amino acids.

This clone was seen only once. This rearrangement joins TRBV28 to TRBJ1-1, with a weak D call TRBD1 (6 bases). The CDR3 is made up of 13 amino acids. Germline CDR1 reads MDHEN; CDR2 reads SYDVKM. V was shortened by 5 bases and J by 7 bases, with 14 bases between the two germline ends. Written as DNA, the CDR3 is TGTGCCAGCAGTGCGGACAGCCGTATTGAAGCTTTCTTT. This encodes CASSADSRIEAFF.

The chain recombines TRBV6-5 with TRBJ2-7; D uncertain. V shed 4 bases and J shed 0 bases, with 7 bases lying between them. Germline V gene data show CDR1 as MNHEY and CDR2 as SVGAGI. The CDR3 length is 13 residues. Here the CDR3 DNA reads TGTGCCAGCAGTTCCCCCTCCTCCTACGAGCAGTACTTC. Protein: CASSSPSSYEQYF.

This clone was observed once. V and J are TRBV7-2 and TRBJ1-1; 10 bases align to TRBD1. The CDR3 spans 14 residues. The trim removed 5 bases at V and 4 bases at J, leaving 4 bases unmatched. Germline CDR1 is SGHTA and CDR2 is FQGNSA. Here the CDR3 DNA reads TGTGCCAGCAGCCAGTGGACAGGGGGCACTGAAGCTTTCTTT. Protein product: CASSQWTGGTEAFF.

This rearrangement joins TRBV5-1 to TRBJ1-3, with D possibly matching TRBD1 (6 bases). V lost 0 bases and J lost 4, with 11 bases in between. This CDR3 comprises 15 residues. CDR1 SGHRS and CDR2 YFSETQ come from the germline V gene. The CDR3 bases are TGCGCCAGCAGCTTGGACAGGGCGAAAGGAAACACCATATATTTT. Translating it yields CASSLDRAKGNTIYF.

The chain employs TRBV5-4 and TRBJ2-5; 8 bases map to TRBD2. This CDR3 region has 13 residues. Germline trimming cut 5 bases from V and 4 bases from J; bases unmatched to any gene: 4. Germline V gene sequence: CDR1 SGHNT, CDR2 YYREEE (reference sequence). The CDR3 nucleotides read TGTGCCAGCAGGTACGGGGGGGCAGAGACCCAGTACTTC. Encoded protein: CASRYGGAETQYF. Supplemented by reference TRBV5-4 and TRBJ2-5, the full variable domain reads ETGVTQSPTHLIKTRGQQVTLRCSSQSGHNTVSWYQQALGQGPQFIFQYYREEENGRGNFPPRFSGLQFPNYSSELNVNALELDDSALYLCASRYGGAETQYFGPGTRLLVL.